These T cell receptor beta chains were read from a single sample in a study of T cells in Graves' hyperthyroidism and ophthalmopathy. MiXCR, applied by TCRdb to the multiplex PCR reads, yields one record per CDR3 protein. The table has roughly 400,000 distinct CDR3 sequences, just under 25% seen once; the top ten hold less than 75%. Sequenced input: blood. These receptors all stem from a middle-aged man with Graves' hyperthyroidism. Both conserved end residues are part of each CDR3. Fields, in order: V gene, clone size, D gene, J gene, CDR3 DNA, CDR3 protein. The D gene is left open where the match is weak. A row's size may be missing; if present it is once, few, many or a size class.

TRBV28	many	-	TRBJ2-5	TGTGCCAGCAGAGGGGGATGGCGGGAGACCCAGTACTTC	CASRGGWRETQYF
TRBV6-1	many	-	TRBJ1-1	TGTGCCAGCTGGGGCGTCAAAGGGACTGAAGCTTTCTTT	CASWGVKGTEAFF
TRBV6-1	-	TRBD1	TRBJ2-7	TGTGCCAGCAGACCTTTACGACAGGGATCATACGAGCAGTACTTC	CASRPLRQGSYEQYF
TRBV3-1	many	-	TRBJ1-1	TGTGCCAGCAGCCAAGGGCGAGTTGCCACTGAAGCTTTCTTT	CASSQGRVATEAFF
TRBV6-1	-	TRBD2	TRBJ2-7	TGTGCCAGCAGTGAAGAAAGTTGGGCTAGCGGCTCCTACGAGCAGTACTTC	CASSEESWASGSYEQYF
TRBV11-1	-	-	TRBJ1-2	TGTGCCAGCAGCCCTAATAGCTATGGCTACACCTTC	CASSPNSYGYTF
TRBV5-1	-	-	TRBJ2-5	TGCGCCAGCAGCTTTATAGCAGACCCAGAGACCCAGTACTTC	CASSFIADPETQYF
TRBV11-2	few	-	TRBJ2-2	TGTGCCAGCACCCAGACCCGGGAGCTGTTTTTT	CASTQTRELFF
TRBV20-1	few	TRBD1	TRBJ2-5	TGCAGTGCAAGACAGGGGGCGTTGGGGACCCAGTACTTC	CSARQGALGTQYF
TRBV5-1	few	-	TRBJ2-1	TGCGCCAGCAGCAAAGGACAGTCCTACAATGAGCAGTTCTTC	CASSKGQSYNEQFF
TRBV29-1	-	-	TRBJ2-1	TGCAGCGTTGAAGACAGTAAAAGTTACAATGAGCAGTTCTTC	CSVEDSKSYNEQFF
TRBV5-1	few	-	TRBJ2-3	TGCGCCAGCAGCCGGAGCGGTCACACAGATACGCAGTATTTT	CASSRSGHTDTQYF
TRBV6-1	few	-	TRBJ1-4	TGTGCCACCAGACGGAACCCTAATGAAAAACTGTTTTTT	CATRRNPNEKLFF
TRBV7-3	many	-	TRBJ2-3	TGTGCCAGCAGCTCATCAAAGGCAGATACGCAGTATTTT	CASSSSKADTQYF
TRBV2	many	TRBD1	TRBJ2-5	TGTGCCAGCTACGGACAGGGGGAAGAGACCCAGTACTTC	CASYGQGEETQYF
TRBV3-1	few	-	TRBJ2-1	TGTGCCAGCAGCCAACCGACTAGTCGTCTCGCGAATGAGCAGTTCTTC	CASSQPTSRLANEQFF
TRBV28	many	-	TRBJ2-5	TGTGCCAGCAGTTTCGACTGGGAGGAGACCCAGTACTTC	CASSFDWEETQYF
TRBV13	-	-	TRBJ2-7	TGTGCCAGCAGCTTACAACAAAGGACTACGGTTTTGGGAAACGAGCAGTACTTC	CASSLQQRTTVLGNEQYF
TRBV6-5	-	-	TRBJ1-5	TGTGCCAGCAGTTTTACATTGGGGAACAATCAGCCCCAGCATTTT	CASSFTLGNNQPQHF
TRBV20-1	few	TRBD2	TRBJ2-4	TGCAGTGCTAGAGTCGGGGGGGGGGCCAAAAACATTCAGTACTTC	CSARVGGGAKNIQYF
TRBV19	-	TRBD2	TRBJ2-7	TGTGCCAGTAGTATAGAAGCGGGAGGGGTTGGCGAGCAGTACTTC	CASSIEAGGVGEQYF
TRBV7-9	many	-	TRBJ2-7	TGTGCCAGCAGCCCTTTTGAGCAGGAGCAGTACTTC	CASSPFEQEQYF
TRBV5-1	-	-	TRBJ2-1	TGCGCCAGCAGCTTGGGTGGCGGAGTACACAGGATCTACAATGAGCAGTTCTTC	CASSLGGGVHRIYNEQFF
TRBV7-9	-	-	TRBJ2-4	TGTGCCAGCAGTTCAGACGGGGGAGCCAAAAACATTCAGTACTTC	CASSSDGGAKNIQYF
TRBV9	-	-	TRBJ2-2	TGTGCCAGCAGCGACCAACCCGGGCCCGGGGAGCTGTTTTTT	CASSDQPGPGELFF
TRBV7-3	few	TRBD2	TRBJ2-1	TGTGCCAGCAGCTTCGGGGGAGGGCTCTACAATGAGCAGTTCTTC	CASSFGGGLYNEQFF
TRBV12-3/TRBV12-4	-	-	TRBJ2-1	TGTGCCAGCAGTAGTCAGGGCAGAGGCTACAATGAGCAGTTCTTC	CASSSQGRGYNEQFF
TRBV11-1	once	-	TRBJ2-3	TGTGCCAGCAGCTTAGTACCCTACACAGATACGCAGTATTTT	CASSLVPYTDTQYF
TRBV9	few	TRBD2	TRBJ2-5	TGTGCCAGCAGTGCCAGGGGATTGGCGGGAGGGGAGACCCAGTACTTC	CASSARGLAGGETQYF
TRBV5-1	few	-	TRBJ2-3	TGCGCCAGCAGCTTGGGAGGGGCAGCAGATACGCAGTATTTT	CASSLGGAADTQYF
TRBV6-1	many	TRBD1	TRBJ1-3	TGTGCCAGCAGTGACGGTCTCGGGACAGGTGGAAACACCATATATTTT	CASSDGLGTGGNTIYF
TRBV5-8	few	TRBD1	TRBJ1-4	TGTGCCAGCAGCTTGGGACAGGGGGTACCCAATGAAAAACTGTTTTTT	CASSLGQGVPNEKLFF
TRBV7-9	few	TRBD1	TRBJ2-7	TGTGCCAGCAGCTTAACGCAGGGGGCCAACGAGCAGTACTTC	CASSLTQGANEQYF
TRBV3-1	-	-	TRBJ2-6	TGTGCCAGCAGCCAATACGACGGGACTGGGGCCAACGTCCTGACTTTC	CASSQYDGTGANVLTF
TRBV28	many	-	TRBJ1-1	TGTGCCAGCAGACACCCACGCACGGATGAAGCTTTCTTT	CASRHPRTDEAFF
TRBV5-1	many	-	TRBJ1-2	TGCGCCAGCAGCCCAGGCCGAATCTATGGCTACACCTTC	CASSPGRIYGYTF
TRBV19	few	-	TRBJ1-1	TGTGCCAGTAGTATCCCCAGGAACACTGAAGCTTTCTTT	CASSIPRNTEAFF
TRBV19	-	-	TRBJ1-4	TGTGCCAGTAGTATCGTAAATGAAAAACTGTTTTTT	CASSIVNEKLFF
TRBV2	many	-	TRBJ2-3	TGTGCCAGCAGTGTTTGGGGGGAAATCGGTGATACGCAGTATTTT	CASSVWGEIGDTQYF
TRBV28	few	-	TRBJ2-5	TGTGCCAGCAGTACCTATCCTACTGGGGAGACCCAGTACTTC	CASSTYPTGETQYF
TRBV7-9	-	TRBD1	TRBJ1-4	TGTGCCAGCACCCCACAGGGGTCTAATGAAAAACTGTTTTTT	CASTPQGSNEKLFF
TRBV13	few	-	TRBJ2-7	TGTGCCAGCAGCCGGGGAGGCCTATTAGGCTACGAGCAGTACTTC	CASSRGGLLGYEQYF
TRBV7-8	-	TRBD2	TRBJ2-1	TGTGCCAGCGGACTAGCGGGGGCGTCCGCGAGTGAGCAGTTCTTC	CASGLAGASASEQFF
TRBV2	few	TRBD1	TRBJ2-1	TGTGCCAGCAAAACCGGGACAGGGGGAAATGAGCAGTTCTTC	CASKTGTGGNEQFF
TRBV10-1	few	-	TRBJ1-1	TGCGCCAGCAGTGTACAGGGTACCACTGAAGCTTTCTTT	CASSVQGTTEAFF
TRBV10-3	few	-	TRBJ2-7	TGTGCCATCAGTGAAGGAGCGGCGTACGAGCAGTACTTC	CAISEGAAYEQYF
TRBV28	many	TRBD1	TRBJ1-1	TGTGCCAGCAGGATCGGGACAGGTGGTGGTACTGAAGCTTTCTTT	CASRIGTGGGTEAFF
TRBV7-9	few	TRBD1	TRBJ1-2	TGTGCCAGCAGCCAGACAGGGGGAGATGGCTACACCTTC	CASSQTGGDGYTF
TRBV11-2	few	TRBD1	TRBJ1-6	TGTGCCAGCAGCGGAGGACAGGGGGGGAATTCACCCCTCCACTTT	CASSGGQGGNSPLHF
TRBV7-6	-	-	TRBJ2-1	TGTGCCAGCAGCCCCAGGGTTGGTGAGCAGTTCTTC	CASSPRVGEQFF
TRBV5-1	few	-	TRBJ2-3	TGCGCCAGCAGCTTGGTGCCTGAGAACACAGATACGCAGTATTTT	CASSLVPENTDTQYF
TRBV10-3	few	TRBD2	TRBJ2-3	TGTGCCATCAGCCCAAAATCTAGCGGGGCGAGCACAGATACGCAGTATTTT	CAISPKSSGASTDTQYF
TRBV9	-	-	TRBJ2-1	TGTGCCAGCAGCGTAGAAGGCACGTGGTCAGGTGAGCAGTTCTTC	CASSVEGTWSGEQFF
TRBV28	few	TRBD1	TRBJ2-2	TGTGCCAGCAGTTCTCGACAGGGTCACACCGGGGAGCTGTTTTTT	CASSSRQGHTGELFF
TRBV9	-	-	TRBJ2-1	TGTGCCAGCAGCGAGAGCCCCCGGCGCCCTTTTTTTGGTGAGCAGTTCTTC	CASSESPRRPFFGEQFF